The source of this T cell receptor (beta chain) is a study of T cell repertoires in cytomegalovirus infection (dated by TCRdb to between 2018 and 2021). Regarding the complete study: The HLA type of each donor mattered for the analysis, because public TCR beta signatures pointed to carriage of CMV infection along with the matching HLA type.

What the research found in general, with its limitations: In both this cohort and an independent cohort of over 350 donors, the cumulative frequency of public TCR beta family members distinguished carriers of CMV infection plus the relevant HLA type. The ex vivo response was dominated by HLA-C-restricted CMV-specific TCR beta clonotypes, and the single most frequent clonotype in two of eight donors was supplied by these HLA-C-restricted clonotypes.

For sequencing, an Illumina HiSeq 1500 was employed. TCRdb passed the public sequencing reads through fastp at Q25 and MiXCR, retaining productive beta sequences. Identical CDR3 proteins give one entry, which carries the most common genes and DNA. In this sample the table shows roughly 760,000 distinct CDR3 sequences, 35% to 45% of which occur a single time. Roughly 2.8% of the sample lies in the top ten. The germline V gene (reference sequence) sets CDR1 to MNHNY and CDR2 to SVGAGI. The CDR3, from cysteine to phenylalanine, totals 16 residues. Just the 48-base CDR3 DNA is kept, in frame starting at base 1. Cut back by 0 bases and 2 bases, the V and J ends lie 11 bases apart. Comments on this clonotype: What antigen it recognizes has not been identified. No quality values exist for individual bases; no much larger clone is one base distant.

Sequences were obtained from PBMCs. The chain links TRBV6-6 with TRBJ1-3; no D gene call is confident. This sequence was found in a human donor in good health (CMV status not recorded). Some clones in this sample may be carry-over from other donors' samples. The CDR3: CASSYSMRRTGNTIYF. The sequence in DNA is TGTGCCAGCAGTTACTCGATGAGGAGGACTGGAAACACCATATATTTT.